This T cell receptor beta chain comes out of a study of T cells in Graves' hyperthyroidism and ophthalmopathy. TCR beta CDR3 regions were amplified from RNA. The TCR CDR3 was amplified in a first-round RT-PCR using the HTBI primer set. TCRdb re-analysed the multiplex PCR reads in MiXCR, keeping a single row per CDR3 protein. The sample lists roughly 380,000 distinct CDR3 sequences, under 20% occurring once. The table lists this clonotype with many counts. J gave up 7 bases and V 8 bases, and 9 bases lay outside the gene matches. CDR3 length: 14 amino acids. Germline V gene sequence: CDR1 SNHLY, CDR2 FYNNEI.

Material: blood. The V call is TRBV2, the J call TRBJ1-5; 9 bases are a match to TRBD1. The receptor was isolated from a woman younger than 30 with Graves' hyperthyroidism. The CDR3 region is CASAGTGPGQPQHF. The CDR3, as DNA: TGTGCCAGCGCCGGGACAGGGCCGGGACAGCCCCAGCATTTT.